This T cell receptor (beta chain) was captured in a study of OX40 agonist ivuxolimab in advanced cancers. Background on the study: Three patients, one with hepatocellular carcinoma and two with cutaneous melanoma, responded partially.

Sequencing was performed with immunoSEQ multiplex PCR; in TCRdb, only in-frame clones are kept and a portion is missing. Here the sample spans tens of thousands of clones, about nine tenths being singletons. Germline V gene data show CDR1 as MDHEN and CDR2 as SYDVKM. The CDR3 covers 15 residues. V gave up 4 bases and J gave up 1 base, with 13 bases separating them. Enrollment shut out patients with autoimmune disease history or systemic immunosuppression. On cycle 4 day 1 and cycle 7 day 1, as well as at baseline, blood was sampled. Study-wide results and limits: CD8+ T cells averaged more expanded clones than CD4+.

Comments on this clone: Its antigen is unknown.

J is TRBJ1-2 and V is TRBV28; weak D call: TRBD1 (6 bases). The sequencing used CD4+ or CD8+ T cells sorted from blood, collected in a trial of the OX40 agonist ivuxolimab. The receptor was derived from an adult with an advanced solid tumor such as melanoma, head and neck, liver or kidney cancer. The CDR3 protein is CASSWGAGINYGYTF. CDR3 sequence (DNA): TGTGCCAGCAGTTGGGGGGCGGGTATTAACTATGGCTACACCTTC.